This note documents a single T cell receptor (beta chain) sequence. Antigen unknown. The sample belongs to a study of CD8 T cells in ankylosing spondylitis. The study's findings and limits: Disease-associated clones were CD8+ and fairly uncommon in peripheral blood. What seemed typical of ankylosing spondylitis blood was a TCR beta motif built from roughly eight highly homologous variants.

V lost 0 bases, J lost 4 bases, and 6 bases lay in between. Germline V gives CDR1 SNHLY, CDR2 FYNNEI. This CDR3 region has 14 residues. TCRdb reprocessed the 5' RACE reads via MiXCR and lists one record per CDR3 protein. The repertoire includes approximately 220,000 distinct CDR3 sequences, about a sixth of them detected once, and about 44% sits in the top ten. Material for sequencing was blood, either unsorted or a sorted T cell fraction (not recorded which). This sequence originates from a male donor with ankylosing spondylitis. This chain connects TRBV2 to TRBJ2-2; D is possibly TRBD2 (6 bases). CDR3 in amino acids: CASSEAGGTGELFF. The CDR3, as DNA: TGTGCCAGCAGTGAAGCGGGAGGCACCGGGGAGCTGTTTTTT.